A selection of T cell receptor beta chains follows, all from one sample in a study of vaccination and CD4 T cells after COVID-19. TCRdb re-called the PCR reads with MiXCR, one entry per CDR3 protein. Here the sample spans more than 4,000 distinct CDR3 sequences, around 19% being singletons. Their antigens remain unidentified. Sequencing was performed on CD4+ T cells from blood, cultured in vitro. Every receptor here comes from a human donor who had recovered from COVID-19. The CDR3 runs from the conserved cysteine through the conserved F or W. The order of the fields is V gene, CDR3 protein.

V: TRBV12-3/TRBV12-4; CDR3: CASSLIAGKAYEQYF
V: TRBV2; CDR3: CATRLDVTTGELFF
V: TRBV7-2; CDR3: CASSPRTSGIHNEQFF
V: TRBV5-1; CDR3: CASSLGDRARDTQYF
V: TRBV5-6; CDR3: CASSLRYQETQYF
V: TRBV12-3/TRBV12-4; CDR3: CASSRTGTEAFF
V: TRBV24-1; CDR3: CATSDARGEEQFF
V: TRBV7-3; CDR3: CASSSFPGARHGELFF
V: TRBV19; CDR3: CASLDPGGTNYGYTF
V: TRBV19; CDR3: CASSMAYSNQPQHF
V: TRBV5-6; CDR3: CASSSYESTDTQYF
V: TRBV2; CDR3: CASRPTVVGEQFF
V: TRBV5-6; CDR3: CASRAGTGSGYTF
V: TRBV7-2; CDR3: CASSFRRGGSYNEQFF
V: TRBV12-3/TRBV12-4; CDR3: CASSLYPPPAPIQYF
V: TRBV30; CDR3: CAWSVRRPGLSRGETQYF
V: TRBV7-2; CDR3: CASSIGTPRGELFF
V: TRBV29-1; CDR3: CSVSEDRRQPQHF
V: TRBV6-4; CDR3: CASSAGTGGTDTQYF
V: TRBV2; CDR3: CASRLGTENWSLHF
V: TRBV20-1; CDR3: CSATKLEDADNEQFF
V: TRBV7-7; CDR3: CASSLSGTAEQYF
V: TRBV21-1; CDR3: CASRSQASYEQYF
V: TRBV30; CDR3: CAWSSWVMNTEAFF
V: TRBV10-1; CDR3: CASSESGLSTDTQYF
V: TRBV3-1; CDR3: CASSGGGGSYEQYF
V: TRBV4-1; CDR3: CASSQDYGEHRTDTQYF
V: TRBV7-9; CDR3: CASSPTVSGPQHF
V: TRBV6-1; CDR3: CASSKGYGYTF
V: TRBV5-4; CDR3: CASSSFKGEKLFF
V: TRBV24-1; CDR3: CATSDSQGGEETQYF
V: TRBV7-3; CDR3: CASSLPTVATNEKLFF
V: TRBV30; CDR3: CAWGEVWGNTIYF
V: TRBV20-1; CDR3: CSARGSSGGVRTQYF
V: TRBV20-1; CDR3: CSARVGGDTQYF
V: TRBV6-1; CDR3: CASRASGTGGTYEQYF
V: TRBV9; CDR3: CASSVGRAYDEQFF
V: TRBV29-1; CDR3: CSVERVGVNGYTF
V: TRBV3-1; CDR3: CASSQAGFVTEAFF
V: TRBV6-4; CDR3: CASRDLLSGNQPQHF
V: TRBV3-1; CDR3: CASSRLGGETQYF
V: TRBV6-1; CDR3: CASAEIGYGYTF
V: TRBV5-4; CDR3: CASSLAQGHNSPLHF
V: TRBV5-1; CDR3: CASSLAGTAVETQYF
V: TRBV10-1; CDR3: CASSESTWAENTEAFF
V: TRBV6-1; CDR3: CASLAWTSYNSPLHF
V: TRBV28; CDR3: CASSSPGLGVFF
V: TRBV20-1; CDR3: CSANKGDGNQPQHF
V: TRBV5-6; CDR3: CASSQLAGGQETQYF
V: TRBV20-1; CDR3: CSALSGTSGLSTDMQYF
V: TRBV10-1; CDR3: CASSPDRVGGYTF
V: TRBV6-5; CDR3: CASSYNRGLTEAFF
V: TRBV6-5; CDR3: CASSSGQGTHEQFF
V: TRBV5-4; CDR3: CASSLAGVSSPLHF